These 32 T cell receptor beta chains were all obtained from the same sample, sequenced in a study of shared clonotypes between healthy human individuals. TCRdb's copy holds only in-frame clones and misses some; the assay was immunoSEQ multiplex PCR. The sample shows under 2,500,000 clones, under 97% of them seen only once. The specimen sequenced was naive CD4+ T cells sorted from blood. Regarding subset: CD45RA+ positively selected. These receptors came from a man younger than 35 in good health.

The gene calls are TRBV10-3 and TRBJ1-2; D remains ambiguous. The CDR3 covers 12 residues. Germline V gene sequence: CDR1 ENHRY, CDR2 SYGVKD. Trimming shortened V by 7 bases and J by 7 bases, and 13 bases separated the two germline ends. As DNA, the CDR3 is TGTGCCATCAACCCCACGACGGGTGGCTACACCTTC. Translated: CAINPTTGGYTF.

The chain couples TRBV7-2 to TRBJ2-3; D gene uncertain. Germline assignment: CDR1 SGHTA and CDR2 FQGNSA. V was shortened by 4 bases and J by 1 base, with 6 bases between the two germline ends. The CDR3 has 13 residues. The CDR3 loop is CASSWLGTDTQYF. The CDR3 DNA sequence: TGTGCCAGCAGCTGGCTGGGCACAGATACGCAGTATTTT.

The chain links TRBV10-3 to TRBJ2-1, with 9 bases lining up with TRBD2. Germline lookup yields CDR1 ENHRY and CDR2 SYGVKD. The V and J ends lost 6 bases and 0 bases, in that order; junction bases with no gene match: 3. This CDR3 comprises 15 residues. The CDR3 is CAISLAGSSYNEQFF. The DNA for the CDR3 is TGTGCCATCAGCCTAGCGGGAAGCTCCTACAATGAGCAGTTCTTC.

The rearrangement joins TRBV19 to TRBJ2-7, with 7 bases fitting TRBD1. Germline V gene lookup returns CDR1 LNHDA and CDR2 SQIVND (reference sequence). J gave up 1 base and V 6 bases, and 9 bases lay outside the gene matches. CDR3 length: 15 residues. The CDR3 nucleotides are TGTGCCAGTAGCGCCGGGACAGCCGGATCCTACGAGCAGTACTTC. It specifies CASSAGTAGSYEQYF.

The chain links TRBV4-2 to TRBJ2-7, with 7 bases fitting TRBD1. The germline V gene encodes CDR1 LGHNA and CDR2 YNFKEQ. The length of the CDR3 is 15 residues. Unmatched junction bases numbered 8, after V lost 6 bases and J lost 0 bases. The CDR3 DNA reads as TGTGCCAGCAGTCAGACAGGGTGGAGCTCCTACGAGCAGTACTTC. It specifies CASSQTGWSSYEQYF.

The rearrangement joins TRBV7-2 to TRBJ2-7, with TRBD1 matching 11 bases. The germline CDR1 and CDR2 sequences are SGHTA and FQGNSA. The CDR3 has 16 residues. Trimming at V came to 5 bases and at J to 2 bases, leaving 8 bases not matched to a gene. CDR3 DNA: TGTGCCAGCAGCATAACCGGGACAGGGGGACCCTACGAGCAGTACTTC. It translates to CASSITGTGGPYEQYF.

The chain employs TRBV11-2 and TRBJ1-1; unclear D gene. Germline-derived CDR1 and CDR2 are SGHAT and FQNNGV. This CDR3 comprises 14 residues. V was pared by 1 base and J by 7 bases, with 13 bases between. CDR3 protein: CASSLGSASIEAFF. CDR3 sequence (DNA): TGTGCCAGCAGCTTAGGCTCCGCCTCGATTGAAGCTTTCTTT.

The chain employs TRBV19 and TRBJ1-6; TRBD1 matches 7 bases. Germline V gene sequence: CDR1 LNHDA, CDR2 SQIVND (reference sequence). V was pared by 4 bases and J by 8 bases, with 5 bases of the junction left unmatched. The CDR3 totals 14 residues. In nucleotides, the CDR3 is TGTGCCAGTAGTAGAGGACAGGCCTATTCACCCCTCCACTTT. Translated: CASSRGQAYSPLHF.

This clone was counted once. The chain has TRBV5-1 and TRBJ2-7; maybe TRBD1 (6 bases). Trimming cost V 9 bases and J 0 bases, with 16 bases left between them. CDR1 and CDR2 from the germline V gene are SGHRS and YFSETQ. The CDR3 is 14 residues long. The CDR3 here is CAIFDRIGSYEQYF. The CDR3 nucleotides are TGCGCCATATTCGACAGGATCGGCTCCTACGAGCAGTACTTC.

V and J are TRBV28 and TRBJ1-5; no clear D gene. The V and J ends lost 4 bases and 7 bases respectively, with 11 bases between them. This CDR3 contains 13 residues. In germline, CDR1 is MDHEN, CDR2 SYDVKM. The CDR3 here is CASSSDLRQPQHF. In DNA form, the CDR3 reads TGTGCCAGCAGTTCGGACCTCAGGCAGCCCCAGCATTTT.

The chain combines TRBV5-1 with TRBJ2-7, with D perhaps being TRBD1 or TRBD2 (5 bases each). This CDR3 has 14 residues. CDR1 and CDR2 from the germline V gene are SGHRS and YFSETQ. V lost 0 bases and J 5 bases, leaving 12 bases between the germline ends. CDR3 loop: CASSLEYEGHEQYF. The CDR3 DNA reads TGCGCCAGCAGCTTGGAATATGAGGGGCACGAGCAGTACTTC.

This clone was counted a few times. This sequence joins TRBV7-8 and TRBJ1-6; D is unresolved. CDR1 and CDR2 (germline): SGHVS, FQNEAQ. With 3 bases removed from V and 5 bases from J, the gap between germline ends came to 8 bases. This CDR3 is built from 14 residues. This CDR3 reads CASSFTADNSPLHF. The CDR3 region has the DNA TGTGCCAGCAGCTTTACGGCCGATAATTCACCCCTCCACTTT.

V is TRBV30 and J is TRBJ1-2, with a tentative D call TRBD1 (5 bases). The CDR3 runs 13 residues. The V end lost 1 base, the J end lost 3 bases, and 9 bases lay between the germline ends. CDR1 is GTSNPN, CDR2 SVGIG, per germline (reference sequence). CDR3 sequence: CAWSDRTYYGYTF. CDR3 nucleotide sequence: TGTGCCTGGAGTGACAGGACCTACTATGGCTACACCTTC.

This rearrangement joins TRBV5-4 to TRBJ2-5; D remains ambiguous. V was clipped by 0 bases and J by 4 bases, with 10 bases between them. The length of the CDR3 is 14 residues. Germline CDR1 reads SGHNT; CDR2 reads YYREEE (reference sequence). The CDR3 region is CASSLDTFAETQYF. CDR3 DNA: TGTGCCAGCAGCTTGGACACGTTCGCAGAGACCCAGTACTTC.

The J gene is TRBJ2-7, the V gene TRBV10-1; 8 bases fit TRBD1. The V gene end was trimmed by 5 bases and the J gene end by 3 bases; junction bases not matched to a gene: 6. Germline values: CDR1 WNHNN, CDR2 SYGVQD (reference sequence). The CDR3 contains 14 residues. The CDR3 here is CASSRPGQVYEQYF. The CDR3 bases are TGCGCCAGCAGTCGACCGGGACAGGTCTACGAGCAGTACTTC.

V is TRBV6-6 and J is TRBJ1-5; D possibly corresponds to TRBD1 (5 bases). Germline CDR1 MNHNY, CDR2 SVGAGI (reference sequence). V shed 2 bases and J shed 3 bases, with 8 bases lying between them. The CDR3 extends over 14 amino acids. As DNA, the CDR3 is TGTGCCAGCAGTTACCAGGGCCTCAATCAGCCCCAGCATTTT. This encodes CASSYQGLNQPQHF.

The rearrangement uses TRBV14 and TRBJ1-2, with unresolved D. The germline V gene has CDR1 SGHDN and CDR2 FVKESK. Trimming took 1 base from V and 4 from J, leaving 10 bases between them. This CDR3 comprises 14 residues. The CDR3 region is CASSQVSLAYGYTF. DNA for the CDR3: TGTGCCAGCAGCCAAGTCTCCCTTGCCTATGGCTACACCTTC.

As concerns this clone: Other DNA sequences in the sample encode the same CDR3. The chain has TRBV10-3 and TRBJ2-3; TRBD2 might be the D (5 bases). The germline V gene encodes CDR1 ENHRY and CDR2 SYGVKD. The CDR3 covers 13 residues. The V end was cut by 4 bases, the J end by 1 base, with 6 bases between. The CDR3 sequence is CAISGAGTDTQYF. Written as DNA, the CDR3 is TGTGCCATCAGTGGAGCGGGCACAGATACGCAGTATTTT.

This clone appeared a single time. DNA for the CDR3: TGTGCCAGTAGGGCTGGGGGCCTAGGCGAGCAGTACTTC. It specifies CASRAGGLGEQYF. The genes are TRBV19 and TRBJ2-7; D is possibly TRBD1 (6 bases). Looked up from germline, CDR1 is LNHDA and CDR2 is SQIVND (reference sequence). With 6 bases removed from V and 6 bases from J, the gap between germline ends came to 15 bases. The CDR3 sequence is 13 residues long.

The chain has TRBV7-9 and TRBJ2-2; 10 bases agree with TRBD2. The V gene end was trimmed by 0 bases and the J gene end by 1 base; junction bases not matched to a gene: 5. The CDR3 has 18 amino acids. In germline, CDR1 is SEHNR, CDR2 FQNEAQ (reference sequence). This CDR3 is CASSLAPSGGRNTGELFF. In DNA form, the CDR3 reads TGTGCCAGCAGCTTAGCGCCTAGCGGGGGCCGGAACACCGGGGAGCTGTTTTTT.

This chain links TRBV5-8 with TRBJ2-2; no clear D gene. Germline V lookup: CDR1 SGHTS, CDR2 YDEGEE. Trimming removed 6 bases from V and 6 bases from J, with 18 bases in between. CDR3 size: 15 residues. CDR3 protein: CASTRRVSKAGELFF. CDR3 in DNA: TGTGCCAGCACCCGCCGGGTTTCGAAAGCCGGGGAGCTGTTTTTT.

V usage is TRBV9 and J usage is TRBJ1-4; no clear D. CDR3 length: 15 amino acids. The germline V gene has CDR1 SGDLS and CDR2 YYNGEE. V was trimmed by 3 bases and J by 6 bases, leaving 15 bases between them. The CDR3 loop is CASSASGKADEKLFF. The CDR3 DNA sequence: TGTGCCAGCAGCGCCTCAGGAAAGGCGGATGAAAAACTGTTTTTT.

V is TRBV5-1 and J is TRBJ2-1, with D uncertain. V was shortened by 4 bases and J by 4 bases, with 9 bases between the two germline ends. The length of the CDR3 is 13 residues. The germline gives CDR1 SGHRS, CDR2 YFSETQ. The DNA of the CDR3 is TGCGCCAGCAGCGAGTTTTTATACAATGAGCAGTTCTTC. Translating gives CASSEFLYNEQFF.

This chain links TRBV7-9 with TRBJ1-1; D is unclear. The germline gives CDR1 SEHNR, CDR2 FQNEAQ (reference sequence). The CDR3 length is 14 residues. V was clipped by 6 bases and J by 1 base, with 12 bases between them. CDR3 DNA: TGTGCCAGCAGTTGGGAGGTGGGGAACACTGAAGCTTTCTTT. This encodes CASSWEVGNTEAFF. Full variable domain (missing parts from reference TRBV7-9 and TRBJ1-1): DTGVSQNPRHKITKRGQNVTFRCDPISEHNRLYWYRQTLGQGPEFLTYFQNEAQLEKSRLLSDRFSAERPKGSFSTLEIQRTEQGDSAMYLCASSWEVGNTEAFFGQGTRLTVV.

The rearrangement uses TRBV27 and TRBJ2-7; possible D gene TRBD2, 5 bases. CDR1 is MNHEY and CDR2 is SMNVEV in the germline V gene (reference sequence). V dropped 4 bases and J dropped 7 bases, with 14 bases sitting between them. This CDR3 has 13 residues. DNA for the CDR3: TGTGCCAGCAGTTCCCCTTATGGCGGGGAGCAGTACTTC. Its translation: CASSSPYGGEQYF.

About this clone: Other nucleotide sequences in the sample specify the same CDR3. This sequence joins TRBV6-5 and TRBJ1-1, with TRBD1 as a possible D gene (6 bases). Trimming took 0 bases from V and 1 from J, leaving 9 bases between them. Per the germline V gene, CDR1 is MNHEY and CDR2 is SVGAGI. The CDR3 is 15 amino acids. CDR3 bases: TGTGCCAGCAGTTACTCACCAGGGGCGAACACTGAAGCTTTCTTT. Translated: CASSYSPGANTEAFF.

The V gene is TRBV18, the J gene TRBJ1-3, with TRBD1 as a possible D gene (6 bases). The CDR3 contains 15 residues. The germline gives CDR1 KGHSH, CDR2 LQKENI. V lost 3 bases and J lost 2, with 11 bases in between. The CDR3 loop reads CASSPGQLPGNTIYF. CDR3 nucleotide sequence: TGTGCCAGCTCACCCGGACAGCTACCTGGAAACACCATATATTTT.

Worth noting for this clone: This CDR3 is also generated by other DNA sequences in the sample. The CDR3 DNA is TGTGCCAGTAGTCCCGGACAGGGTGCTTATGGCTACACCTTC. It yields the protein CASSPGQGAYGYTF. V gene TRBV19 combines with J gene TRBJ1-2; 8 bases match TRBD1. After removal of 5 bases from V and 5 bases from J, the junction contained 7 bases not matched to a gene. Germline CDR1 LNHDA, CDR2 SQIVND (reference sequence). The length of the CDR3 is 14 residues. Drawing the rest from reference TRBV19 and TRBJ1-2, the complete variable domain is DGGITQSPKYLFRKEGQNVTLSCEQNLNHDAMYWYRQDPGQGLRLIYYSQIVNDFQKGDIAEGYSVSREKKESFPLTVTSAQKNPTAFYLCASSPGQGAYGYTFGSGTRLTVV.

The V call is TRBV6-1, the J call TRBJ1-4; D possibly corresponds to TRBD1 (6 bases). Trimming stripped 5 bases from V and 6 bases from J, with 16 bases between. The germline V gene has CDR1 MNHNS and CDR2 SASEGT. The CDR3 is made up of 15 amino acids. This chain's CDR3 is CASSTHRVLDEKLFF. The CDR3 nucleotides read TGTGCCAGCAGTACCCACAGGGTCTTGGATGAAAAACTGTTTTTT.

The CDR3 region is CASSPRRTGDQPQHF. The CDR3 DNA reads as TGTGCCAGCAGTCCCCGACGGACAGGGGACCAGCCCCAGCATTTT. The chain couples TRBV6-1 to TRBJ1-5; 9 nucleotides match TRBD1. CDR1 MNHNS and CDR2 SASEGT come from the germline V gene. CDR3 size: 15 residues. Trimming at V came to 5 bases and at J to 7 bases, leaving 9 bases not matched to a gene.

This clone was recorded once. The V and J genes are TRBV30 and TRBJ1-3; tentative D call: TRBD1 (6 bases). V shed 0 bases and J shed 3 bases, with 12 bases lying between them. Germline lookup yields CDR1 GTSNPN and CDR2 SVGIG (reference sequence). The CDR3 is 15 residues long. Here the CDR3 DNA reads TGTGCCTGGAGTGTAGACAGGATGGGTGGAAACACCATATATTTT. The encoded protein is CAWSVDRMGGNTIYF.

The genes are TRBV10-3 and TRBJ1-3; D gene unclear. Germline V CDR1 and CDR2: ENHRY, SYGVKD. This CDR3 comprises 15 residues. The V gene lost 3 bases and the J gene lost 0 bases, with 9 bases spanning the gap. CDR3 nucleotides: TGTGCCATCAGTGACGACGGTTCCTCTGGAAACACCATATATTTT. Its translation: CAISDDGSSGNTIYF.